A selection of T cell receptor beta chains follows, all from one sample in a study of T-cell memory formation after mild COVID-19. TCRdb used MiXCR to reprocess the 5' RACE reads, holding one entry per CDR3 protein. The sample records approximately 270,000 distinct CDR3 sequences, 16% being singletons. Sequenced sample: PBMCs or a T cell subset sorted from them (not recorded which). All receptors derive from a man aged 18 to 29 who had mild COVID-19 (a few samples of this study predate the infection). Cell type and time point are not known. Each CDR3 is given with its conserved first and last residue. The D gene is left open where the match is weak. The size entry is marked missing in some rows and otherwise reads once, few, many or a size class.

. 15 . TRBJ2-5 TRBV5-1 TGCGCCAGCAGCTTCTATTCAGGGGCACAAGAGACCCAGTACTTC CASSFYSGAQETQYF
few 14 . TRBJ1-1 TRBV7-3 TGTGCCAGCAGCTTAATTCCTGGGAGGACTGAAGCTTTCTTT CASSLIPGRTEAFF
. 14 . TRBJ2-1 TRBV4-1 TGCGCCAGCAGCCAACCAGACAACTACAATGAGCAGTTCTTC CASSQPDNYNEQFF
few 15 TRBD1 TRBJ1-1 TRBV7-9 TGTGCCAGCAGCTTAGGACAGGGGTCCCCAACTGAAGCTTTCTTT CASSLGQGSPTEAFF
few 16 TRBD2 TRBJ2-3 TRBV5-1 TGTGCCAGCAGTCCGGGACTAGCGGGGAGCACAGATACGCAGTATTTT CASSPGLAGSTDTQYF
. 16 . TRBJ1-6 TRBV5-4 TGTGCCAGCAGCTTGGACCGACATTCCTATAATTCACCCCTCCACTTT CASSLDRHSYNSPLHF
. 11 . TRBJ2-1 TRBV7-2 TGTGCCAGCGCACAGGGGAGGGAGCAGTTCTTC CASAQGREQFF
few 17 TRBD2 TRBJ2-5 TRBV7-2 TGTGCCAGCAGCCCCGGGGCTAGCGGGGGGGGCTGGGAGACCCAGTACTTC CASSPGASGGGWETQYF
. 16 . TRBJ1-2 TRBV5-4 TGTGCCAGCAGCTTGGTTATTCTCCAGGGGCGGGATGGCTACACCTTC CASSLVILQGRDGYTF
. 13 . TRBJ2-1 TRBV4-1 TGCGCCAGCAGCCAAGGCATCGGCAATGAGCAGTTCTTC CASSQGIGNEQFF
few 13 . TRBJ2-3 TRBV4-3 TGCGCCAGCAGCCAGTTACAGGCGGATACGCAGTATTTT CASSQLQADTQYF
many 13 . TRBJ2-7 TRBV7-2 TGTGCCAGCAGCTTAAGGTGGCCCTACGAGCAGTACTTC CASSLRWPYEQYF
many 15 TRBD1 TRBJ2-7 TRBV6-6 TGTGCCAGCAGGAAGACCCGGGACAGCCCCTACGAGCAGTACTTC CASRKTRDSPYEQYF
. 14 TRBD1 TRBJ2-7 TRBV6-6 TGTGCCAGCCTTTTCCGGGACAGGGGCTACGAGCAGTACTTC CASLFRDRGYEQYF
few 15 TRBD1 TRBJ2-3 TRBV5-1 TGCGCCAGCAGCCCCACAGGGGGAGGCACAGATACGCAGTATTTT CASSPTGGGTDTQYF
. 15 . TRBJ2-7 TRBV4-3 TGCGCCAGCAGCCAAGTGCCGGCTAGCGAGTACGAGCAGTACTTC CASSQVPASEYEQYF
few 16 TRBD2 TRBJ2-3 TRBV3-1 TGTGCCAGCAGCCAAGTCAGCGGGGGGCGCACAGATACGCAGTATTTT CASSQVSGGRTDTQYF
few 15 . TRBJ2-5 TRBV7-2 TGTGCCAGCAGCTTAGTTGCGGCCGGTGGAGAGACCCAGTACTTC CASSLVAAGGETQYF
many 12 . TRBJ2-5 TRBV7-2 TGTGCCAGCAGCAACAGACTAGAGACCCAGTACTTC CASSNRLETQYF
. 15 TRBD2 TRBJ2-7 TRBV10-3 TGTGCCATCAGTGAGGGACTAGCGGGAACCTACGAGCAGTACTTC CAISEGLAGTYEQYF
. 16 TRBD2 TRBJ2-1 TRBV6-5 TGTGCCAGCAGTAGGGTAGCGGGGGAAACCTACAATGAGCAGTTCTTC CASSRVAGETYNEQFF
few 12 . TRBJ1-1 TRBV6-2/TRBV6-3 TGTGCCAGCAGTCCGCAGTACACTGAAGCTTTCTTT CASSPQYTEAFF
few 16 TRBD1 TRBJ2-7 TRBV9 TGTGCCAGCAGCCCTCGGGCCCGGGACAGGGTATACGAGCAGTACTTC CASSPRARDRVYEQYF
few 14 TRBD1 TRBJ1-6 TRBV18 TGTGCCAGCTCACCGGGGACAGTTAATTCACCCCTCCACTTT CASSPGTVNSPLHF
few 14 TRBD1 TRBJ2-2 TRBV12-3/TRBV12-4 TGTGCCAGCAGGATGGGACAGTTGGACGGGGAGCTGTTTTTT CASRMGQLDGELFF
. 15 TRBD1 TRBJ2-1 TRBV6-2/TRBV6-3 TGTGCCAGCAGTACCAGGGGGACAGCATACAATGAGCAGTTCTTC CASSTRGTAYNEQFF